These 12 T cell receptor beta chains were all obtained from the same sample, sequenced in a study of CD8 T cells in Susac syndrome. RNA was extracted with the RNeasy kit, and a quantity of about 0.5 to 1 ug was reverse transcribed using random hexamers. TCRdb fed the immunoSEQ multiplex PCR reads into MiXCR, producing one record per CDR3 protein. The table records under 250,000 distinct CDR3 sequences, over 85% of them present only once. Input material: CD4+ T cells from PBMCs. The receptors were sampled from a human donor with multiple sclerosis.

The chain has TRBV20-1 and TRBJ1-5; TRBD1 matches 7 bases. CDR1 is DFQATT and CDR2 is SNEGSKA in the germline V gene (reference sequence). The CDR3 spans 15 residues. V was clipped by 0 bases and J by 6 bases; unmatched bases: 8. The DNA for the CDR3 is TGCAGTGCTAGAGAACAGGGGTCACGGATTCAGCCCCAGCATTTT. Protein sequence: CSAREQGSRIQPQHF.

This chain connects TRBV5-1 to TRBJ2-3; 9 positions match TRBD1. Germline values: CDR1 SGHRS, CDR2 YFSETQ. J gave up 0 bases and V 0 bases, and 14 bases lay outside the gene matches. CDR3 size: 20 residues. The CDR3 loop is CASSLAAGQGTDHSTDTQYF. The CDR3 DNA is TGCGCCAGCAGCTTGGCGGCGGGACAGGGCACAGATCATAGCACAGATACGCAGTATTTT.

CDR3 DNA sequence: TGTGCCAGCACCCTGACACAGGGGAGACCTGAAGCTTTCTTT. This gives the protein CASTLTQGRPEAFF. The gene calls are TRBV12-3 or TRBV12-4 and TRBJ1-1; TRBD1 matches at 7 bases. The ends lost 7 bases at V and 6 bases at J; junction bases unmatched: 11. The CDR3 loop spans 14 amino acids.

The chain has TRBV5-4 and TRBJ2-3; TRBD1 or TRBD2 may be the D gene (5 bases each). This CDR3 has 15 residues. V lost 4 bases to trimming and J lost 0 bases, with 12 bases between them. Germline CDR1 reads SGHNT; CDR2 reads YYREEE (reference sequence). Written as DNA, the CDR3 is TGTGCCAGCAGCCGGGACCTTACTAGCACAGATACGCAGTATTTT. This gives the protein CASSRDLTSTDTQYF.

The genes are TRBV4-1 and TRBJ2-3; possible D gene TRBD2, 6 bases. V lost 6 bases to trimming and J lost 0 bases, with 13 bases between them. CDR3 length equals 15 residues. Germline V gene sequence: CDR1 MGHRA, CDR2 YSYEKL. CDR3 sequence reads: CASRLRDWSTDTQYF. For the CDR3, the DNA is TGCGCCAGCAGACTCCGGGACTGGAGCACAGATACGCAGTATTTT.

This sequence joins TRBV15 and TRBJ2-5, with D unclear. Germline V lookup: CDR1 LNHNV, CDR2 YYDKDF (reference sequence). V lost 0 bases to trimming and J lost 1 base, with 21 bases between them. The length of the CDR3 is 19 residues. The CDR3 loop reads CATSRDLFRKTDFQETQYF. The CDR3 nucleotides read TGTGCCACCAGCAGAGATTTATTCCGAAAGACCGACTTCCAAGAGACCCAGTACTTC.

This clonotype was observed a few times. The chain couples TRBV20-1 to TRBJ2-1; 9 nucleotides agree with TRBD2. Germline V gene lookup returns CDR1 DFQATT and CDR2 SNEGSKA (reference sequence). This CDR3 is built from 13 residues. V shed 5 bases and J 6 bases; nucleotides not matched to a gene: 5. CDR3 amino acids: CSAASGVGNEQFF. The CDR3 nucleotides read TGCAGTGCTGCTAGCGGGGTTGGCAATGAGCAGTTCTTC.

This rearrangement joins TRBV3-1 to TRBJ2-5; tentatively, D is TRBD2 (6 bases). In germline, CDR1 is LGHDT, CDR2 YNNKEL (reference sequence). The CDR3 is 16 residues long. V was shortened by 2 bases and J by 2 bases, with 15 bases between the two germline ends. CDR3 coding DNA: TGTGCCAGCAGCCAATCCCTTGGGAGCGGGCAAGAGACCCAGTACTTC. Translated, it gives CASSQSLGSGQETQYF.

This clonotype was seen only once. The V call is TRBV2, the J call TRBJ2-6; weak D call: TRBD1 (6 bases). Germline CDR1 is SNHLY and CDR2 is FYNNEI. The CDR3 covers 16 residues. The V gene lost 3 bases and the J gene lost 3 bases, with 12 bases spanning the gap. CDR3 bases: TGTGCCAGCAGTGAGGGCAGGGGAGTTGGGGCCAACGTCCTGACTTTC. Its translation: CASSEGRGVGANVLTF.

The chain employs TRBV3-1 and TRBJ2-5, with 9 bases identical to TRBD2. J gave up 4 bases and V 2 bases, and 11 bases lay outside the gene matches. Germline assignment: CDR1 LGHDT and CDR2 YNNKEL (reference sequence). This CDR3 is 17 amino acids long. The CDR3 loop reads CASSQLILAGRGETQYF. CDR3 DNA: TGTGCCAGCAGCCAACTGATACTAGCGGGCAGGGGAGAGACCCAGTACTTC.

The chain recombines TRBV3-1 with TRBJ2-5, with 12 nucleotides matching TRBD1. The CDR3 totals 16 residues. CDR1 and CDR2 (germline): LGHDT, YNNKEL (reference sequence). Trimming cost V 0 bases and J 5 bases; bases outside gene matches: 4. CDR3 protein: CASSQDGTGGFETQYF. The CDR3 DNA reads TGTGCCAGCAGCCAAGATGGGACAGGGGGCTTTGAGACCCAGTACTTC.

The chain uses TRBV5-1 and TRBJ2-3; the D call may be TRBD1 or TRBD2 (5 bases each). The V end lost 4 bases, the J end lost 2 bases, and 14 bases lay between the germline ends. Germline lookup yields CDR1 SGHRS and CDR2 YFSETQ. The CDR3 totals 15 residues. The CDR3 DNA is TGCGCCAGCAGCGTCTCCGGGACGGTCACAGATACGCAGTATTTT. As protein: CASSVSGTVTDTQYF.